This entry lists 23 T cell receptor beta chains sequenced from one sample in a study of Ad26.COV2.S vaccination and SARS-CoV-2 variants. Clones were read by immunoSEQ multiplex PCR, and TCRdb kept only the in-frame ones, dropping some. Of approximately 500,000 clones listed, about 83% are singletons. The treatment: around 19 received Ad26.COV2.S at low or high dose, single or two shots; a few received placebo; per-sample allocation not given. Each sample was drawn 63 days after the first injection (of vaccine or placebo). The sequences come from peripheral blood, collected in a trial of Ad26.COV2.S vaccine versus placebo. The receptors were sampled from a person aged 18-60 years who received the Ad26.COV2.S COVID-19 vaccine or a placebo.

The rearrangement links TRBV29-1 to TRBJ2-7, with D possibly TRBD2 on 7 matching bases. The length of the CDR3 is 11 residues. V gave up 4 bases and J gave up 8 bases, with 12 bases separating them. CDR1 is SQVTM, CDR2 ANQGSEA, per germline. CDR3 DNA sequence: TGCAGCGTTGGCGGGGGCTTTCAGCAGTACTTC. This encodes CSVGGGFQQYF.

DNA for the CDR3: TGTGCCAGCGCACCCGTCGCAAATTCACCCCTCCACTTT. It translates to CASAPVANSPLHF. The chain couples TRBV27 to TRBJ1-6; no definite D call. This CDR3 comprises 13 residues. Trimming left V 8 bases short and J 7 bases short, with 12 bases between. Per the germline V gene, CDR1 is MNHEY and CDR2 is SMNVEV (reference sequence).

The rearrangement uses TRBV9 and TRBJ2-5, with 12 bases that match TRBD2. The germline V gene encodes CDR1 SGDLS and CDR2 YYNGEE. This CDR3 spans 15 amino acids. V lost 2 bases and J lost 4; bases outside the gene matches: 3. The CDR3 region has the DNA TGTGCCAGCAGCGTGACTAGCGGGAGTTCAGAGACCCAGTACTTC. Its protein product is CASSVTSGSSETQYF.

Turning to this clone: This same CDR3 is encoded by further DNA sequences in the sample. The chain couples TRBV6-2 or TRBV6-3 to TRBJ2-3; D unresolved. Trimming removed 6 bases from V and 3 bases from J, with 4 bases in between. The V gene's germline CDR1 is MNHEY and CDR2 SVGEGT. This CDR3 has 11 residues. The CDR3 here is CASSRTDTQYF. The CDR3 nucleotides read TGTGCCAGCAGCCGAACAGATACGCAGTATTTT.

The chain uses TRBV27 and TRBJ2-1, with unresolved D. V gave up 3 bases and J gave up 6 bases, with 12 bases separating them. This CDR3 has 14 amino acids. CDR1 is MNHEY, CDR2 SMNVEV, per germline (reference sequence). Here the CDR3 reads CASSFLTAFNEQFF. DNA for the CDR3: TGTGCCAGCAGTTTCCTAACCGCTTTCAATGAGCAGTTCTTC.

The chain employs TRBV3-1 (or the pseudogene TRBV3-2) and TRBJ2-1, with 11 bases lining up with TRBD2. This CDR3 is 15 amino acids long. Germline V lookup: CDR1 LGHDT, CDR2 YNNKEL (reference sequence). J was trimmed by 5 bases and V by 4 bases; bases with no gene match: 4. The CDR3 here is CASSPGTSGNNEQFF. The DNA of the CDR3 is TGTGCCAGCAGCCCCGGGACTAGCGGTAACAATGAGCAGTTCTTC.

CDR3 residues: CASSLGQGADTQYF. CDR3 DNA: TGTGCCAGTAGCCTCGGACAGGGGGCAGATACGCAGTATTTT. The rearrangement uses TRBV19 and TRBJ2-3; 10 nucleotides line up with TRBD1. V was pared by 6 bases and J by 4 bases, with 4 bases of the junction left unmatched. In germline, CDR1 is LNHDA, CDR2 SQIVND (reference sequence). The CDR3 extends over 14 amino acids.

The V call is TRBV7-9, the J call TRBJ1-1; D remains ambiguous. Germline assignment: CDR1 SEHNR and CDR2 FQNEAQ (reference sequence). Deletions cut 1 base from V and 5 bases from J, with 11 bases between. The CDR3 sequence is 14 residues long. The CDR3 nucleotides read TGTGCCAGCAGCTTAGAACTGGGTAGGACTGAAGCTTTCTTT. Protein sequence: CASSLELGRTEAFF.

The rearrangement joins TRBV6-6 to TRBJ2-7; D gene ambiguous. Trimming pared 6 bases from V and 0 bases from J, leaving 6 bases between. Germline-derived CDR1 and CDR2 are MNHNY and SVGAGI (reference sequence). This CDR3 is 12 amino acids long. The CDR3 nucleotides are TGTGCCAGCAGGGCTAGCTCCTACGAGCAGTACTTC. The encoded protein is CASRASSYEQYF.

This chain uses TRBV25-1 with TRBJ1-1; D gene ambiguous. Germline CDR1 reads MGHDK; CDR2 reads SYGVNS. The ends were cut back, 3 bases at V and 3 bases at J, with 2 bases in the middle. This CDR3 has 11 residues. The CDR3: CASSDYTEAFF. The CDR3 region has the DNA TGTGCCAGCAGTGACTACACTGAAGCTTTCTTT.

This chain connects TRBV19 to TRBJ2-7, with TRBD1 identical over 7 bases. The germline V gene has CDR1 LNHDA and CDR2 SQIVND (reference sequence). With 7 bases clipped from V and 0 bases from J, the junction kept 6 bases outside the gene matches. This CDR3 region has 14 residues. CDR3 sequence (DNA): TGTGCCAGTACCCGGGACAGAAGCTCCTACGAGCAGTACTTC. Protein: CASTRDRSSYEQYF.

The CDR3 sequence: CASSPLSEQFF. The CDR3 DNA sequence: TGTGCCAGCAGTCCCCTAAGCGAGCAGTTCTTC. The rearrangement links TRBV6-6 to TRBJ2-1, with D unclear. CDR1 and CDR2 (germline): MNHNY, SVGAGI (reference sequence). The CDR3 covers 11 residues. V lost 5 bases, J lost 10 bases, and 9 bases lay in between.

Concerning this clone: One end of the junction is discordant with germline, which a read error may explain. The chain uses TRBV28 and TRBJ2-7, with 7 positions matching TRBD1. Germline V gene data show CDR1 as MDHEN and CDR2 as SYDVKM. This CDR3 region has 12 residues. CDR3 nucleotide sequence: TGTGCCAGCAGTTCCCGGACAGGTTCTGGGATTTTC. As protein: CASSSRTGSGIF.

The genes are TRBV4-3 and TRBJ2-5; 7 nucleotides line up with TRBD1. Per germline, CDR1 LGHNA and CDR2 YSLEER. This CDR3 is built from 14 residues. The V segment lost 4 bases and the J segment 0 bases; nucleotides outside the gene matches: 2. The DNA of the CDR3 is TGCGCCAGCAGCCGGACAGGAGACCAAGAGACCCAGTACTTC. Residues: CASSRTGDQETQYF.

V gene TRBV29-1 combines with J gene TRBJ1-2; D is undetermined. CDR1 SQVTM and CDR2 ANQGSEA come from the germline V gene. This CDR3 region has 12 residues. V lost 4 bases and J 7 bases, leaving 13 bases between the germline ends. The CDR3 DNA follows: TGCAGCGTTGTTGGCGGGCGAGGTGGCTACACCTTC. Translation: CSVVGGRGGYTF.

The chain is built from TRBV6-1 and TRBJ2-6; the D is unclear. The CDR3 runs 18 residues. The V gene lost 2 bases and the J gene lost 0 bases, with 14 bases spanning the gap. Per the germline V gene, CDR1 is MNHNS and CDR2 is SASEGT. The CDR3 reads CASSEPEGRVSGANVLTF. Here the CDR3 DNA reads TGTGCCAGCAGTGAACCGGAAGGACGGGTCTCTGGGGCCAACGTCCTGACTTTC.

The gene calls are TRBV5-8 and TRBJ1-1; the D is unclear. Germline assignment: CDR1 SGHTS and CDR2 YDEGEE. The germline V and J ends were trimmed by 4 bases and 6 bases, with 7 bases remaining between them. There are 11 residues in the CDR3. The CDR3 DNA sequence: TGTGCCAGCAGCCGGCCCCCTGAAGCTTTCTTT. This sequence encodes CASSRPPEAFF.

V gene TRBV7-8 combines with J gene TRBJ2-5; no firm D call. CDR3 length equals 12 residues. Deletions cut 0 bases from V and 7 bases from J, with 6 bases between. Germline assignment: CDR1 SGHVS and CDR2 FQNEAQ. Here the CDR3 DNA reads TGTGCCAGCAGCTTAGCTTTTCGGACCCAGTACTTC. Amino acid sequence: CASSLAFRTQYF.

The CDR3 loop reads CASSSELGWETQYF. As DNA, the CDR3 is TGTGCCAGCAGTTCCGAACTAGGGTGGGAGACCCAGTACTTC. V usage is TRBV6-5 and J usage is TRBJ2-5; maybe TRBD2 (5 bases). Germline-derived CDR1 and CDR2 are MNHEY and SVGAGI. This CDR3 is built from 14 residues. V was cut by 4 bases and J by 5 bases, with 14 bases left in between.

V is TRBV15 and J is TRBJ2-1, with 8 bases that match TRBD2. In germline, CDR1 is LNHNV, CDR2 YYDKDF (reference sequence). V lost 4 bases, J lost 4 bases, and 9 bases stayed unmatched. CDR3 size: 16 residues. The chain's CDR3 is CATSTPVAGPYNEQFF. The DNA for the CDR3 is TGTGCCACCAGCACACCCGTAGCGGGACCTTACAATGAGCAGTTCTTC.

The V and J genes are TRBV4-3 and TRBJ2-1; the match to TRBD1 covers 8 bases. The CDR3 has 15 amino acids. The V segment lost 2 bases and the J segment 2 bases; nucleotides outside the gene matches: 2. Germline CDR1 is LGHNA and CDR2 is YSLEER. The CDR3 loop is CASSQRTGTYNEQFF. In DNA, the CDR3 is TGCGCCAGCAGCCAACGGACAGGGACCTACAATGAGCAGTTCTTC.

This clone was seen just once. The chain links TRBV27 to TRBJ2-7; D possibly corresponds to TRBD1 (5 bases). V lost 8 bases to trimming and J lost 2 bases, with 13 bases between them. Germline V gives CDR1 MNHEY, CDR2 SMNVEV (reference sequence). The CDR3 loop spans 13 amino acids. CDR3 DNA sequence: TGTGCCAGCTCGGCGTCAGGGCCCTACGAGCAGTACTTC. It translates to CASSASGPYEQYF.

The chain recombines TRBV13 with TRBJ2-2; maybe TRBD1 (5 bases). In germline, CDR1 is PRHDT, CDR2 FYEKMQ (reference sequence). V dropped 5 bases and J dropped 4 bases, with 14 bases sitting between them. The CDR3 totals 15 residues. CDR3 in amino acids: CASSGVQGFTGELFF. The CDR3 bases are TGTGCCAGCAGCGGAGTTCAGGGTTTCACCGGGGAGCTGTTTTTT.